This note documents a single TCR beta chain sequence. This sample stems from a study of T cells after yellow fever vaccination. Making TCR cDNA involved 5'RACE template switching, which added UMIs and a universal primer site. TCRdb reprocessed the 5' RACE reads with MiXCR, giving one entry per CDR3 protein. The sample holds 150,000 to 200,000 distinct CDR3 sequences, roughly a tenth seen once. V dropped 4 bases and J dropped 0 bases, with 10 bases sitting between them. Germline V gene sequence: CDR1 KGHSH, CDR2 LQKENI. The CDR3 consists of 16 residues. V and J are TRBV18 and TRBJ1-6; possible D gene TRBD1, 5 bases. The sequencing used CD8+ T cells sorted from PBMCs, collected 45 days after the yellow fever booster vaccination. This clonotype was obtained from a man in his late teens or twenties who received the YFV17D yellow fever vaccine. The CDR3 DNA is TGTGCCAGCTCACGGCAGGGTAGCTCCTATAATTCACCCCTCCACTTT. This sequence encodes CASSRQGSSYNSPLHF.